These 18 T cell receptor beta chains share one sample of origin, sequenced in a study of blood T cell repertoires in COVID-19. This table comes from immunoSEQ multiplex PCR, and its TCRdb copy is limited to in-frame clones, with some not included. The sample includes 300,000 to 450,000 clones, 88% of them seen just once. The sample comprised PBMCs or T cells enriched from blood (not recorded which). The source is a woman aged 18-29 years who had recovered from COVID-19.

This chain joins TRBV3-1 (or the pseudogene TRBV3-2) and TRBJ2-5; TRBD2 aligns across 8 bases. Trimming cost V 4 bases and J 5 bases; bases outside gene matches: 6. The CDR3 consists of 14 residues. Germline CDR1 reads LGHDT; CDR2 reads YNNKEL (reference sequence). CDR3 in DNA: TGTGCCAGCAGCCTTAGCGGGGCCTTGGAGACCCAGTACTTC. This encodes CASSLSGALETQYF.

The chain joins TRBV6-5 to TRBJ1-5, with 10 positions matching TRBD1. The junction had 8 bases not matched to a gene; V was cut back by 2 bases and J by 7 bases. Germline assignment: CDR1 MNHEY and CDR2 SVGAGI. The CDR3 contains 16 residues. The CDR3 loop reads CASSYRQGALLQPQHF. CDR3 DNA: TGTGCCAGCAGTTACCGACAGGGGGCCTTATTGCAGCCCCAGCATTTT.

This sequence joins TRBV5-8 and TRBJ2-7; the D gene is possibly TRBD1 (6 bases). Germline V gene lookup returns CDR1 SGHTS and CDR2 YDEGEE. This CDR3 is built from 15 residues. V lost 4 bases and J lost 2, with 16 bases in between. The CDR3 here is CASSATTGWTYEQYF. The CDR3 DNA reads as TGTGCCAGCAGCGCGACGACAGGTTGGACCTACGAGCAGTACTTC.

The rearrangement links TRBV7-2 to TRBJ2-7; D is uncertain. Between the trimmed V and J ends, which lost 5 bases and 4 bases, there was a span of 9 bases. This CDR3 has 12 amino acids. Germline CDR1 reads SGHTA; CDR2 reads FQGNSA. For the CDR3, the DNA is TGTGCCAGCAGCCCCGAGGCTTACGAGCAGTACTTC. This encodes CASSPEAYEQYF.

The rearrangement links TRBV30 to TRBJ1-1, with a possible D match to TRBD1 (5 bases). The CDR3 has 13 residues. Germline CDR1 is GTSNPN and CDR2 is SVGIG (reference sequence). V was shortened by 1 base and J by 1 base, with 7 bases between the two germline ends. The CDR3 loop reads CAWSDRPNTEAFF. In nucleotides, the CDR3 is TGTGCCTGGAGTGACAGGCCGAACACTGAAGCTTTCTTT. Variable domain in full (rest from reference TRBV30 and TRBJ1-1): SQTIHQWPATLVQPVGSPLSLECTVEGTSNPNLYWYRQAAGRGLQLLFYSVGIGQISSEVPQNLSASRPQDRQFILSSKKLLLSDSGFYLCAWSDRPNTEAFFGQGTRLTVV.

This clone was counted a few times. This rearrangement joins TRBV6-9 to TRBJ2-2; D is undetermined. This CDR3 contains 15 residues. CDR1 and CDR2 (germline): MNHGY, SVAAGI. Trimming took 9 bases from V and 1 from J, leaving 15 bases between them. The CDR3 here is CARAFWPQNTGELFF. The DNA for the CDR3 is TGTGCCAGAGCGTTTTGGCCCCAGAACACCGGGGAGCTGTTTTTT.

The chain links TRBV7-9 to TRBJ2-1; D is possibly TRBD1 (5 bases). V lost 4 bases, J lost 10 bases, and 14 bases lay in between. The CDR3 is 13 amino acids. Germline loops: CDR1 SEHNR, CDR2 FQNEAQ (reference sequence). The CDR3 DNA is TGTGCCAGCAGCTCAAGGGGCAGGACAGAGCAGTTCTTC. Translating it yields CASSSRGRTEQFF.

V usage is TRBV18 and J usage is TRBJ1-4, with D unresolved. Between the trimmed V and J ends, which lost 5 bases and 0 bases, there was a span of 13 bases. The CDR3 runs 16 residues. Germline loops: CDR1 KGHSH, CDR2 LQKENI. The CDR3 region is CASSDWQPATNEKLFF. Here the CDR3 DNA reads TGTGCCAGCTCAGACTGGCAACCCGCAACTAATGAAAAACTGTTTTTT.

CDR3 bases: TGTGCCAGCTCATCGACAGGGTTTGATGGCTACACCTTC. Translated: CASSSTGFDGYTF. This sequence joins TRBV18 and TRBJ1-2; 7 bases match TRBD1. Germline assignment: CDR1 KGHSH and CDR2 LQKENI. Trimming at V came to 5 bases and at J to 6 bases, leaving 6 bases not matched to a gene. The length of the CDR3 is 13 residues.

On this clone itself: An end of the junction does not agree with germline; a read error may underlie this. This sequence joins TRBV6-5 and TRBJ2-7; no reliable D call. This CDR3 has 16 amino acids. The germline gives CDR1 MNHEY, CDR2 SVGAGI. For the CDR3, the DNA is TGTGCCAGCAGTTACGGCAGGATAGGCCTCTTTCCTTGGTTACACTTC. Translating gives CASSYGRIGLFPWLHF.

This clone was picked up one time. The rearrangement uses TRBV28 and TRBJ2-7; perhaps TRBD1 as D (6 bases). V shed 7 bases and J shed 6 bases, with 16 bases lying between them. The germline gives CDR1 MDHEN, CDR2 SYDVKM. The CDR3 spans 13 residues. CDR3 sequence reads: CASTSSQGLEQYF. The CDR3 nucleotides read TGTGCCAGCACCTCCTCCCAGGGGCTCGAGCAGTACTTC. Looking up the rest from reference TRBV28 and TRBJ2-7 gives the full variable domain: DVKVTQSSRYLVKRTGEKVFLECVQDMDHENMFWYRQDPGLGLRLIYFSYDVKMKEKGDIPEGYSVSREKKERFSLILESASTNQTSMYLCASTSSQGLEQYFGPGTRLTVT.

V and J are TRBV4-1 and TRBJ1-1; D may be TRBD1 (6 bases). Trimming took off 4 bases at V and 6 bases at J, with 18 bases between the two ends. This CDR3 comprises 15 residues. Per the germline V gene, CDR1 is MGHRA and CDR2 is YSYEKL. In DNA, the CDR3 is TGCGCCAGCAGCCTGGGGAGGGACACACTCTCTGAAGCTTTCTTT. It translates to CASSLGRDTLSEAFF.

The gene calls are TRBV19 and TRBJ2-1; a possible D gene is TRBD2 (6 bases). Trimming removed 1 base at V and 2 bases at J, with 9 bases between. CDR3 length: 15 residues. CDR1 and CDR2 from the germline V gene are LNHDA and SQIVND (reference sequence). The CDR3 sequence: CASSIVWGAYNEQFF. The CDR3 DNA is TGTGCCAGTAGTATAGTCTGGGGGGCCTACAATGAGCAGTTCTTC. Full variable domain (remainder filled in from reference TRBV19 and TRBJ2-1): DGGITQSPKYLFRKEGQNVTLSCEQNLNHDAMYWYRQDPGQGLRLIYYSQIVNDFQKGDIAEGYSVSREKKESFPLTVTSAQKNPTAFYLCASSIVWGAYNEQFFGPGTRLTVL.

The gene calls are TRBV2 and TRBJ1-5; TRBD1 is a possible D gene (5 bases). Deletions cut 6 bases from V and 4 bases from J, with 16 bases between. The CDR3 loop spans 15 amino acids. Looked up from germline, CDR1 is SNHLY and CDR2 is FYNNEI. The CDR3 nucleotides are TGTGCCAGCAGCGTTATGGGACTCCAAAATCAGCCCCAGCATTTT. Protein product: CASSVMGLQNQPQHF.

The chain uses TRBV25-1 and TRBJ1-4; D remains unclear. Trimming pared 4 bases from V and 0 bases from J, leaving 6 bases between. This CDR3 spans 14 amino acids. Germline V gene data show CDR1 as MGHDK and CDR2 as SYGVNS. The CDR3 DNA reads as TGTGCCAGCAGTGTTATTGCAACTAATGAAAAACTGTTTTTT. Residues: CASSVIATNEKLFF.

The rearrangement links TRBV5-4 to TRBJ1-2; D perhaps matches TRBD1 (6 bases). From germline, CDR1 is SGHNT and CDR2 YYREEE (reference sequence). V was cut by 0 bases and J by 7 bases, with 10 bases left in between. The CDR3 extends over 13 amino acids. The DNA of the CDR3 is TGTGCCAGCAGCTTGGACAGGGAAGTTGGCTACACCTTC. It is translated as CASSLDREVGYTF.

The rearrangement links TRBV9 to TRBJ1-2, with a weak D call TRBD1 (6 bases). Trimming removed 3 bases from V and 0 bases from J, with 9 bases in between. This CDR3 region has 14 residues. From germline, CDR1 is SGDLS and CDR2 YYNGEE. The CDR3: CASSATGTNYGYTF. DNA for the CDR3: TGTGCCAGCAGCGCAACAGGGACTAACTATGGCTACACCTTC. The variable domain in full, with the rest retrieved from reference TRBV9 and TRBJ1-2, is DSGVTQTPKHLITATGQRVTLRCSPRSGDLSVYWYQQSLDQGLQFLIQYYNGEERAKGNILERFSAQQFPDLHSELNLSSLELGDSALYFCASSATGTNYGYTFGSGTRLTVV.

This clone showed up just once. This sequence joins TRBV4-2 and TRBJ1-5; unclear D gene. From germline, CDR1 is LGHNA and CDR2 YNFKEQ. The CDR3 totals 13 residues. Trimming shortened V by 0 bases and J by 9 bases, and 9 bases separated the two germline ends. The CDR3 reads CASSQDQSRPQHF. The CDR3 DNA reads as TGTGCCAGCAGCCAAGATCAGTCTCGGCCCCAGCATTTT.